This T cell receptor beta chain was sequenced in a study of blood T cells in healthy people across ages (dated by TCRdb to the mid-2010s). About the investigation overall: In model experiments, template switching captured about one uniquely barcoded TCR beta cDNA molecule for every two T cells. To avoid experimental bias, donors of different ages were spread randomly across the sequencing lanes. Age-related changes in TCR beta repertoire diversity were measured in the study by deep sequencing normalized with unique cDNA molecular identifiers. Two additional independent replicas of 1 million unique cDNA reads from the same blood draw were analyzed for two donors (one aged 18 to 29 and one aged 80 or older). Donors were grouped into four age groups: young (average approximately 16 years), middle-aged (about 40), aged (around 56) and long-lived (around 80). Overall study outcomes, separate from this receptor: Compared with the aged group, the long-lived group had more naive CD4+ T cells, fewer expanded clones and increased TCR diversity, a pattern suggesting age selection. Observed TCR beta diversity per million T cells fell roughly linearly with age, and a significant reduction was already apparent by age around 44. Estimates of total diversity from one million sequenced T cells were regarded as lower bounds and underestimates. Because profiling used bulk unsorted PBMCs, naive and antigen-experienced compartments could not be compared conclusively. Because the CMV infection status of the donors was unknown, age-related changes in expanded clonotypes may potentially have been confounded. There was a strong correlation between observed TCR beta diversity and the percentage of naive T cells measured by flow cytometry.

Library generation was performed with 5' RACE. Sequencing used an Illumina HiSeq 2500. A second roughly 6 to 12 cycle PCR used a sample-barcoded 5' primer and a J-beta primer mix. Each TCR beta cDNA molecule received a unique molecular identifier from a template-switch 5' adaptor carrying 12 random nucleotides. Each sample yielded at least 2.5 million CDR3-containing paired-end reads. First-strand cDNA synthesis was performed from all RNA using the Mint cDNA synthesis kit, with priming by a TRBC-specific oligonucleotide. Following uracil-DNA glycosylase treatment, all cDNA underwent a first 18-cycle PCR with the universal primers M1SS and BC2_uni_R. Concerning the study's data processing: Normalization of each sample was performed by random selection of 1 million high-quality reads, each carrying a distinct molecular identifier. Reads with shared molecular identifiers were discarded instead of being binned into consensus sequences. MiTCR, run with a Q25 quality threshold and the strictest error-elimination algorithm, handled CDR3 identification, clonotype clustering and error correction. A nonparametric unseen species model with Euler transformation was used to estimate a lower bound on total TCR beta diversity. The public sequencing data were trimmed at Q25 with fastp and processed into clonotypes with MiXCR by TCRdb, which kept only in-frame beta chains. One record per CDR3 amino acid sequence lists the most common genes and DNA. TCRdb's processing, not the authors', yielded these V and J calls. A total of 650,000 to 800,000 distinct CDR3 sequences appear in this sample, under 45% of them only once. Approximately 20% of the sample goes to the ten largest clones.

A note on this clonotype: Its antigen is currently not known. No qualities accompany the bases; no much larger clone lies one base away.

The CDR3 covers 15 residues, taking in both the cysteine and the phenylalanine. Only CDR3 DNA is held: 45 bases, read in frame from base 1. The germline V gene (reference sequence) sets CDR1 to DFQATT and CDR2 to SNEGSKA. Donors were about 36 systemically healthy Caucasian individuals from Russia aged roughly 6 to 90 years. About 10 milliliters of peripheral blood were collected from each donor into EDTA-treated Vacutainer tubes. PBMCs were isolated by Ficoll-Paque density-gradient centrifugation, with at least 7 million obtained per sample. Trizol reagent was used to extract total RNA from PBMCs, with at least 5 micrograms per sample. For every donor, flow cytometry on a PBMC aliquot measured the percentage of naive CD45RAhigh/CD27high T cells.

The sequencing input was blood. The TCR was taken from a man aged 55 to 70 in good health. Recombination connected TRBV20-1 to TRBJ2-5; 13 nucleotides in the junction match TRBD2. The better agreement between TRBJ2-7 and the DNA end casts doubt on the J call. CDR3 sequence: CSARRTSGGAYEQYF. The nucleotides read TGCAGTGCTAGAAGAACTAGCGGGGGGGCCTACGAGCAGTACTTC.